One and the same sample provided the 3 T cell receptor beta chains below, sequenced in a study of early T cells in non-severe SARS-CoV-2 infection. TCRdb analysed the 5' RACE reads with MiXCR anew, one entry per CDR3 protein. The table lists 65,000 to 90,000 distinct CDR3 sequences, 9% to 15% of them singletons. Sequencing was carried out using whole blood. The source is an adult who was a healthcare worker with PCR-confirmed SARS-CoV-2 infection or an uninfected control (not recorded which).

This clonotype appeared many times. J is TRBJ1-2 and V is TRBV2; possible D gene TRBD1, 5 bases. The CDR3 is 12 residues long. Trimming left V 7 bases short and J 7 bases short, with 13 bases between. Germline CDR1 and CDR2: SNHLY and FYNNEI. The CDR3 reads CASTIRGTGYTF. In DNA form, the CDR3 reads TGTGCCAGCACTATAAGGGGTACTGGCTACACCTTC.

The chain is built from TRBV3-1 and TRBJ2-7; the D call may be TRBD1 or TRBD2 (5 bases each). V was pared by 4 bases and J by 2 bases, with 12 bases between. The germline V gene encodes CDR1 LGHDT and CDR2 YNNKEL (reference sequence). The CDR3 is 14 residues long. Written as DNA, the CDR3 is TGTGCCAGCAGCCCTGACGGGGCTACCTACGAGCAGTACTTC. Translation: CASSPDGATYEQYF.

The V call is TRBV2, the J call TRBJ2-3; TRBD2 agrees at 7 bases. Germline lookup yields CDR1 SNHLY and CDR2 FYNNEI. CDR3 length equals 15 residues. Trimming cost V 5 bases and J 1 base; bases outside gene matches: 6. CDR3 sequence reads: CASSPLSGGTDTQYF. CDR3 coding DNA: TGTGCCAGCAGTCCACTGAGCGGGGGCACAGATACGCAGTATTTT.